The 27 T cell receptor beta chains reported below all come from one sample, sequenced in a study of blood T cell repertoires in COVID-19. Some clones are missing from TCRdb's copy, which holds only in-frame ones; the method was immunoSEQ multiplex PCR. The sample comprises a few hundred thousand clones, more than 70% of which are singletons, and 1.5% to 2% rests with the top ten. The material sequenced was peripheral blood. The source is a woman aged 45 to 65 with acute or convalescent COVID-19.

This clone came up a few times. The J gene is TRBJ2-1, the V gene TRBV6-5; 8 bases are shared with TRBD2. The germline V gene has CDR1 MNHEY and CDR2 SVGAGI. V shed 8 bases and J 6 bases; nucleotides not matched to a gene: 12. This CDR3 region has 15 residues. Written as DNA, the CDR3 is TGTGCCAGCTCCATTACTAGCGGAAACCCCAATGAGCAGTTCTTC. This translates into CASSITSGNPNEQFF.

This sequence joins TRBV5-8 and TRBJ2-1; possible D gene TRBD2, 6 bases. V lost 1 base and J lost 8, with 13 bases in between. CDR1 is SGHTS and CDR2 is YDEGEE in the germline V gene. The CDR3 contains 14 residues. In DNA form, the CDR3 reads TGTGCCAGCAGCTTGATGTCGGGAGAGGATGAGCAGTTCTTC. The encoded protein is CASSLMSGEDEQFF.

This chain connects TRBV9 to TRBJ2-3; 13 bases agree with TRBD2. CDR3 length equals 16 residues. The germline CDR1 and CDR2 sequences are SGDLS and YYNGEE. V lost 4 bases to trimming and J lost 1 base; unmatched junction nucleotides: 3. The DNA of the CDR3 is TGTGCCAGCAGCTTGGGGACTAGCGGGGGCACAGATACGCAGTATTTT. Translating gives CASSLGTSGGTDTQYF.

This chain uses TRBV28 with TRBJ2-7, with unresolved D. The CDR3 covers 13 residues. From germline, CDR1 is MDHEN and CDR2 SYDVKM. V was clipped by 5 bases and J by 3 bases, with 11 bases between them. The CDR3 coding sequence is TGTGCCAGCAGTCCCCCCCCTTACTACGAGCAGTACTTC. It encodes CASSPPPYYEQYF.

This chain joins TRBV19 and TRBJ2-1; 11 bases are shared with TRBD2. Germline V gene sequence: CDR1 LNHDA, CDR2 SQIVND (reference sequence). J lost 7 bases, V lost 5 bases, and 7 bases had no gene match. The CDR3 runs 15 residues. The CDR3 DNA is TGTGCCAGTAGTCCCACACTAGCGGGAGAAAATGAGCAGTTCTTC. Amino acid sequence: CASSPTLAGENEQFF.

This clone was detected a few times. This chain uses TRBV27 with TRBJ2-7; possible D gene TRBD1, 5 bases. This CDR3 region has 14 residues. In germline, CDR1 is MNHEY, CDR2 SMNVEV (reference sequence). V was clipped by 6 bases and J by 4 bases, with 16 bases between them. The CDR3 region is CASSVIQGRYEQYF. As DNA, the CDR3 is TGTGCCAGCAGCGTTATTCAGGGTCGATACGAGCAGTACTTC.

This clone was counted only a few times. The gene calls are TRBV4-1 and TRBJ1-2, with a weak D call TRBD1 (6 bases). From germline, CDR1 is MGHRA and CDR2 YSYEKL. The CDR3 extends over 16 amino acids. V was shortened by 0 bases and J by 4 bases, with 15 bases between the two germline ends. The CDR3 is CASSQDGVQGSYGYTF. Written as DNA, the CDR3 is TGCGCCAGCAGCCAAGATGGGGTACAGGGTAGCTATGGCTACACCTTC.

Of note for this clone: The junction differs from germline at one of its ends, possibly a read error. In nucleotides, the CDR3 is TGTGCCAGCAGCTTAGGCCTACAGGCTCTCTTC. It translates to CASSLGLQALF. This chain uses TRBV7-9 with TRBJ1-2; tentative D call: TRBD1 (5 bases). CDR1 and CDR2 (germline): SEHNR, FQNEAQ (reference sequence). The CDR3 runs to 11 residues.

The chain employs TRBV5-1 and TRBJ2-5; TRBD2 matches at 7 bases. CDR3 length: 16 residues. From germline, CDR1 is SGHRS and CDR2 YFSETQ. V lost 6 bases, J lost 3 bases, and 14 bases stayed unmatched. The chain's CDR3 is CASTPTLAGAEETQYF. DNA for the CDR3: TGCGCCAGCACCCCCACCCTTGCGGGAGCGGAAGAGACCCAGTACTTC.

The chain joins TRBV6-5 to TRBJ1-2, with TRBD1 matching over 9 bases. The germline V gene encodes CDR1 MNHEY and CDR2 SVGAGI. This CDR3 spans 11 amino acids. V lost 10 bases and J lost 5; bases outside the gene matches: 2. CDR3 sequence reads: CATGQGYGYTF. In DNA, the CDR3 is TGTGCCACTGGACAGGGGTATGGCTACACCTTC.

CDR3 bases: TGTGCCAGCAGTTTACAGGGGGCTTACAATGAGCAGTTCTTC. Translating gives CASSLQGAYNEQFF. The J gene is TRBJ2-1, the V gene TRBV28; 8 positions agree with TRBD1. V dropped 2 bases and J dropped 4; count of bases not matched to a gene: 1. The length of the CDR3 is 14 residues. CDR1 is MDHEN, CDR2 SYDVKM, per germline.

The chain employs TRBV7-9 and TRBJ1-1; D might be TRBD1 (5 bases). Germline assignment: CDR1 SEHNR and CDR2 FQNEAQ (reference sequence). This CDR3 comprises 14 residues. Trimming cost V 2 bases and J 4 bases, with 11 bases left between them. CDR3 sequence reads: CASSLWGESTEAFF. For the CDR3, the DNA is TGTGCCAGCAGCTTATGGGGGGAGTCCACTGAAGCTTTCTTT.

V usage is TRBV29-1 and J usage is TRBJ2-6; 9 bases match TRBD1. The V gene end was trimmed by 6 bases and the J gene end by 3 bases; junction bases not matched to a gene: 6. The CDR3 covers 15 residues. Looked up from germline, CDR1 is SQVTM and CDR2 is ANQGSEA. The CDR3 region has the DNA TGCAGCGTCGGGACAGGGCTTGGTGGGGCCAACGTCCTGACTTTC. Its protein product is CSVGTGLGGANVLTF.

This chain links TRBV5-1 with TRBJ2-7, with 9 positions matching TRBD1. The CDR3 loop spans 15 amino acids. The junction had 12 bases not matched to a gene; V was cut back by 4 bases and J by 7 bases. Germline lookup yields CDR1 SGHRS and CDR2 YFSETQ. CDR3 in amino acids: CASSVVSGQGGEQYF. The CDR3 nucleotides are TGCGCCAGCAGCGTCGTGTCGGGACAGGGAGGGGAGCAGTACTTC.

The chain has TRBV5-4 and TRBJ2-2, with D unresolved. This CDR3 region has 13 residues. Per the germline V gene, CDR1 is SGHNT and CDR2 is YYREEE (reference sequence). Trimming removed 3 bases from V and 1 base from J, with 4 bases in between. CDR3 coding DNA: TGTGCCAGCAGCTCAGGGAACACCGGGGAGCTGTTTTTT. This sequence encodes CASSSGNTGELFF. The full variable domain, with the rest looked up from reference TRBV5-4 and TRBJ2-2, is ETGVTQSPTHLIKTRGQQVTLRCSSQSGHNTVSWYQQALGQGPQFIFQYYREEENGRGNFPPRFSGLQFPNYSSELNVNALELDDSALYLCASSSGNTGELFFGEGSRLTVL.

The chain combines TRBV28 with TRBJ2-3; the D gene is possibly TRBD2 (5 bases). With 6 bases removed from V and 1 base from J, the gap between germline ends came to 17 bases. From germline, CDR1 is MDHEN and CDR2 SYDVKM. The CDR3 spans 16 residues. CDR3 protein: CASSVRASLGTDTQYF. Written as DNA, the CDR3 is TGTGCCAGCAGCGTAAGGGCTAGCTTGGGCACAGATACGCAGTATTTT.

The chain uses TRBV10-3 and TRBJ2-7; D is possibly TRBD2 (7 bases). Germline assignment: CDR1 ENHRY and CDR2 SYGVKD. The CDR3 has 19 amino acids. Trimming stripped 8 bases from V and 0 bases from J, with 29 bases between. The CDR3 region is CAIGTRRRYARGPSYEQYF. CDR3 bases: TGTGCCATCGGAACCAGGAGACGGTATGCGCGGGGGCCCTCCTACGAGCAGTACTTC.

The V call is TRBV11-2, the J call TRBJ1-4; weak D call: TRBD1 (5 bases). The V end lost 1 base, the J end lost 3 bases, and 9 bases lay between the germline ends. CDR3 size: 15 residues. The germline V gene encodes CDR1 SGHAT and CDR2 FQNNGV. The CDR3 here is CASSLGTGANEKLFF. CDR3 bases: TGTGCCAGCAGCTTAGGGACGGGGGCTAATGAAAAACTGTTTTTT. Variable domain in full (rest from reference TRBV11-2 and TRBJ1-4): EAGVAQSPRYKIIEKRQSVAFWCNPISGHATLYWYQQILGQGPKLLIQFQNNGVVDDSQLPKDRFSAERLKGVDSTLKIQPAKLEDSAVYLCASSLGTGANEKLFFGSGTQLSVL.

This chain uses TRBV6-2 or TRBV6-3 with TRBJ2-7, with TRBD2 identical over 8 bases. CDR1 MNHEY and CDR2 SVGEGT come from the germline V gene. With 6 bases clipped from V and 3 bases from J, the junction kept 7 bases outside the gene matches. The CDR3 spans 14 residues. CDR3 loop: CASSQRGPFYEQYF. For the CDR3, the DNA is TGTGCCAGCAGCCAGCGGGGGCCCTTCTACGAGCAGTACTTC.

J is TRBJ2-5 and V is TRBV19; 16 bases fit TRBD2. Trimming cost V 5 bases and J 0 bases; bases outside gene matches: 6. Germline-derived CDR1 and CDR2 are LNHDA and SQIVND (reference sequence). The CDR3 totals 18 residues. CDR3 in amino acids: CASSVPGLAGGNQETQYF. The CDR3 coding sequence is TGTGCCAGTAGTGTACCGGGACTAGCGGGAGGGAACCAAGAGACCCAGTACTTC.

The chain uses TRBV10-3 and TRBJ1-2; D not resolved. Trimming cost V 0 bases and J 5 bases, with 7 bases left between them. The CDR3 loop spans 13 amino acids. Germline V gene data show CDR1 as ENHRY and CDR2 as SYGVKD. CDR3 sequence reads: CAISESREYGYTF. In DNA, the CDR3 is TGTGCCATCAGTGAGTCAAGGGAGTATGGCTACACCTTC.

This rearrangement joins TRBV5-1 to TRBJ2-1; 11 nucleotides match TRBD2. The CDR3 runs 15 residues. The germline CDR1 and CDR2 sequences are SGHRS and YFSETQ. Trimming removed 1 base from V and 6 bases from J; junction bases left unmatched: 3. CDR3 DNA sequence: TGCGCCAGCAGCTTGTCTCTAGCGGGGGGCAATGAGCAGTTCTTC. As protein: CASSLSLAGGNEQFF.

The chain has TRBV5-1 and TRBJ2-7; 8 nucleotides agree with TRBD2. CDR3 length equals 15 residues. Germline assignment: CDR1 SGHRS and CDR2 YFSETQ. Trimming cost V 0 bases and J 7 bases; bases outside gene matches: 9. This CDR3 reads CASSLGLARQGEQYF. The CDR3 DNA reads TGCGCCAGCAGCTTGGGACTAGCGAGGCAGGGAGAGCAGTACTTC.

This clone was seen just once. The rearrangement joins TRBV9 to TRBJ1-2; the D gene is possibly TRBD1 (6 bases). The CDR3 totals 14 residues. The V end lost 4 bases, the J end lost 4 bases, and 14 bases lay between the germline ends. Germline lookup yields CDR1 SGDLS and CDR2 YYNGEE. This CDR3 is CASSPNRVSYGYTF. The CDR3 DNA reads as TGTGCCAGCAGCCCAAACAGGGTGAGCTATGGCTACACCTTC. Complete variable domain (other parts from reference TRBV9 and TRBJ1-2): DSGVTQTPKHLITATGQRVTLRCSPRSGDLSVYWYQQSLDQGLQFLIQYYNGEERAKGNILERFSAQQFPDLHSELNLSSLELGDSALYFCASSPNRVSYGYTFGSGTRLTVV.

The chain combines TRBV13 with TRBJ2-7, with 11 bases matching TRBD2. This CDR3 comprises 14 residues. The J segment lost 3 bases and the V segment lost 4 bases, leaving 2 bases of the junction unmatched. From germline, CDR1 is PRHDT and CDR2 FYEKMQ (reference sequence). This CDR3 reads CASSSSGRFYEQYF. Written as DNA, the CDR3 is TGTGCCAGCAGCTCTAGCGGGAGGTTCTACGAGCAGTACTTC.

This chain joins TRBV5-6 and TRBJ2-5; 8 bases match TRBD1. V shed 5 bases and J 7 bases; nucleotides not matched to a gene: 10. This CDR3 has 14 amino acids. CDR1 is SGHDT and CDR2 is YYEEEE in the germline V gene. The chain's CDR3 is CASRRVGQGMTQYF. The CDR3, as DNA: TGTGCCAGCAGAAGAGTCGGACAGGGAATGACCCAGTACTTC.

The chain has TRBV30 and TRBJ2-1, with D hard to call. Germline values: CDR1 GTSNPN, CDR2 SVGIG (reference sequence). V lost 5 bases to trimming and J lost 4 bases, with 6 bases between them. The CDR3 loop spans 11 amino acids. CDR3 residues: CAWAQYNEQFF. The CDR3 region has the DNA TGTGCCTGGGCCCAATACAATGAGCAGTTCTTC.